One sample yielded the 14 T cell receptor beta chains listed below, sequenced in a study of blood T cells in healthy people across ages. A second PCR of about 6 to 12 cycles used a sample-barcoded 5' primer and a J-beta primer mix. One entry per CDR3 protein results from TCRdb running MiXCR on the 5' RACE reads. In the table there are hundreds of thousands of distinct CDR3 sequences, roughly two fifths of which are singletons. The sequenced sample was blood. The receptors here all came from an elderly man in good health.

This clonotype turned up a few times. This chain links TRBV2 with TRBJ2-3, with 7 bases aligning to TRBD1. Trimming cost V 8 bases and J 5 bases; bases outside gene matches: 7. Germline CDR1 SNHLY, CDR2 FYNNEI. The CDR3 extends over 13 amino acids. Written as DNA, the CDR3 is TGTGCCAGCCTCACAGGGGCGGGAGATACGCAGTATTTT. Amino acids: CASLTGAGDTQYF.

The V call is TRBV6-5, the J call TRBJ1-2; tentative D call: TRBD1 (5 bases). V was cut by 10 bases and J by 4 bases, with 13 bases left in between. The CDR3 spans 12 residues. Germline V lookup: CDR1 MNHEY, CDR2 SVGAGI. CDR3: CATATEIYGYTF. Written as DNA, the CDR3 is TGTGCCACCGCGACAGAAATCTATGGCTACACCTTC.

As concerns this clonotype: An end of the junction differs from the germline gene, which may be a read error. CDR3 sequence (DNA): TGTGTCAGCAGTCAGTATTTTAATGAGCAGTTCTTC. It encodes CVSSQYFNEQFF. The rearrangement links TRBV12-3 or TRBV12-4 to TRBJ2-1; unclear D gene. The CDR3 has 12 residues.

This clonotype was detected a few times. The CDR3 region is CASSPFYRASGVYNEQFF. The CDR3 nucleotides are TGTGCCAGCAGCCCCTTCTACCGGGCTAGCGGGGTTTACAATGAGCAGTTCTTC. The chain links TRBV14 to TRBJ2-1, with 9 bases that match TRBD2. Germline CDR1 SGHDN, CDR2 FVKESK. J was trimmed by 4 bases and V by 4 bases; bases with no gene match: 14. CDR3 length: 18 amino acids.

The rearrangement links TRBV30 to TRBJ2-5; 8 nucleotides line up with TRBD1. Trimming took 5 bases from V and 5 from J; bases not matched to a gene: 7. The CDR3 is made up of 13 amino acids. CDR1 GTSNPN and CDR2 SVGIG come from the germline V gene (reference sequence). The DNA for the CDR3 is TGTGCCTGGGGGACAGGTTTGAGGGAGACCCAGTACTTC. The encoded protein is CAWGTGLRETQYF.

This clonotype occurred a few times. The chain combines TRBV28 with TRBJ1-2; D is possibly TRBD1 (6 bases). Germline lookup yields CDR1 MDHEN and CDR2 SYDVKM. There are 13 residues in the CDR3. Trimming took 6 bases from V and 3 from J, leaving 11 bases between them. Written as DNA, the CDR3 is TGTGCCAGCAGCGGACAGTTAGACTATGGCTACACCTTC. Amino acid sequence: CASSGQLDYGYTF.

The chain employs TRBV4-1 and TRBJ2-1; 10 bases are shared with TRBD1. Trimming removed 1 base from V and 5 bases from J; junction bases left unmatched: 5. The CDR3 covers 16 residues. Per the germline V gene, CDR1 is MGHRA and CDR2 is YSYEKL. The CDR3 loop reads CASSQGIDRGHNEQFF. CDR3 coding DNA: TGCGCCAGCAGCCAAGGGATCGACAGGGGGCACAATGAGCAGTTCTTC.

The V gene is TRBV7-9, the J gene TRBJ2-3, with unresolved D. This CDR3 is built from 15 residues. CDR1 and CDR2 (germline): SEHNR, FQNEAQ (reference sequence). V was cut by 1 base and J by 6 bases, with 14 bases left in between. Written as DNA, the CDR3 is TGTGCCAGCAGCTTAGGAGGCACCCTCCCGGATACGCAGTATTTT. This translates into CASSLGGTLPDTQYF.

A few counts support this clonotype. The chain couples TRBV27 to TRBJ1-5, with D unresolved. This CDR3 has 14 residues. The ends were cut back, 3 bases at V and 0 bases at J, with 6 bases in the middle. Germline assignment: CDR1 MNHEY and CDR2 SMNVEV (reference sequence). CDR3 region: CASSFPGSNQPQHF. For the CDR3, the DNA is TGTGCCAGCAGTTTTCCCGGTAGCAATCAGCCCCAGCATTTT.

Only a few counts were recorded for this clonotype. The CDR3 region is CASSYGGSNQPQHF. CDR3 nucleotides: TGTGCCAGCAGTTACGGGGGTAGCAATCAGCCCCAGCATTTT. The V and J genes are TRBV6-5 and TRBJ1-5; D may be TRBD1 (5 bases). V lost 2 bases and J 0 bases, leaving 5 bases between the germline ends. Germline CDR1 MNHEY, CDR2 SVGAGI. This CDR3 is 14 amino acids long.

The chain has TRBV15 and TRBJ1-1; a possible D gene is TRBD1 (5 bases). The V end was cut by 0 bases, the J end by 5 bases, with 10 bases between. The CDR3 runs to 14 residues. From germline, CDR1 is LNHNV and CDR2 YYDKDF (reference sequence). The CDR3 coding sequence is TGTGCCACCAGCAGAGATGGGGCTGGGACTGAAGCTTTCTTT. As protein: CATSRDGAGTEAFF. Supplemented by reference TRBV15 and TRBJ1-1, the full variable domain reads DAMVIQNPRYQVTQFGKPVTLSCSQTLNHNVMYWYQQKSSQAPKLLFHYYDKDFNNEADTPDNFQSRRPNTSFCFLDIRSPGLGDTAMYLCATSRDGAGTEAFFGQGTRLTVV.

The genes are TRBV27 and TRBJ1-2, with 7 positions matching TRBD1. V trimming: 8 bases; J trimming: 3 bases; junction bases outside the gene matches: 9. The CDR3 has 14 amino acids. From germline, CDR1 is MNHEY and CDR2 SMNVEV (reference sequence). The CDR3 spells CASRDSGPDYGYTF. Here the CDR3 DNA reads TGTGCCAGCCGGGACAGCGGCCCCGACTATGGCTACACCTTC.

In this sample, this clonotype turned up once. This sequence joins TRBV20-1 and TRBJ2-5; a weak D match, TRBD1 (6 bases). The V end lost 3 bases, the J end lost 3 bases, and 11 bases lay between the germline ends. CDR1 is DFQATT, CDR2 SNEGSKA, per germline (reference sequence). The CDR3 runs 13 residues. DNA for the CDR3: TGCAGTGCTAGTCGGACAGCAGAAGAGACCCAGTACTTC. It translates to CSASRTAEETQYF.

DNA for the CDR3: TGCAGTGCTAGAGAGCCCAGGACTAGTTCCTACGAGCAGTACTTC. Its translation: CSAREPRTSSYEQYF. The chain employs TRBV20-1 and TRBJ2-7, with 7 nucleotides matching TRBD2. Germline V gene sequence: CDR1 DFQATT, CDR2 SNEGSKA (reference sequence). The CDR3 totals 15 residues. Trimming cost V 0 bases and J 1 base; bases outside gene matches: 6.